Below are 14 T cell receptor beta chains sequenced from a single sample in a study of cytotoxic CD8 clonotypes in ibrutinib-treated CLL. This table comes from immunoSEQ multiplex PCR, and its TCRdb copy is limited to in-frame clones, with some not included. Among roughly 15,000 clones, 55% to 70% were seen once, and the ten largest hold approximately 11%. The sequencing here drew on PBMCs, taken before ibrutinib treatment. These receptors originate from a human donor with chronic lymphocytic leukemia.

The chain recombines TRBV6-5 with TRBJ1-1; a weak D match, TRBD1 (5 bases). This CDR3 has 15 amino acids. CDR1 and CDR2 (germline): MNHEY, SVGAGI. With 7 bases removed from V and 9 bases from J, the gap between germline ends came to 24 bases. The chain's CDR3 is CASTNGGRTLVQAFF. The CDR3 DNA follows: TGTGCCAGCACCAACGGGGGACGGACGTTAGTTCAAGCTTTCTTT.

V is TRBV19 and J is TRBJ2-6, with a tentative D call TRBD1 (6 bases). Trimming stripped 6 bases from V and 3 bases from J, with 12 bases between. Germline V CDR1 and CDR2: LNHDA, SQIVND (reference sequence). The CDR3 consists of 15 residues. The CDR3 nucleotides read TGTGCCAGTAGCAGATGGACAGTTGGGGCCAACGTCCTGACTTTC. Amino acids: CASSRWTVGANVLTF.

The CDR3, as DNA: TGCAGCGTCCTCCACGGGACTTCGCAGTATTTT. This encodes CSVLHGTSQYF. V is TRBV29-1 and J is TRBJ2-3; D might be TRBD2 (6 bases). Between the trimmed V and J ends, which lost 6 bases and 10 bases, there was a span of 14 bases. Germline V gene data show CDR1 as SQVTM and CDR2 as ANQGSEA. CDR3 length equals 11 residues.

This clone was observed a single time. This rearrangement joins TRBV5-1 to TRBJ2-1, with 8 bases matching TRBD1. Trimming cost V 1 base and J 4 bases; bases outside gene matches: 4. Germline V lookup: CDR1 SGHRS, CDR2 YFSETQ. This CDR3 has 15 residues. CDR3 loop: CASSLTGGLYNEQFF. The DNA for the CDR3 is TGCGCCAGCAGCTTGACAGGGGGGTTGTACAATGAGCAGTTCTTC.

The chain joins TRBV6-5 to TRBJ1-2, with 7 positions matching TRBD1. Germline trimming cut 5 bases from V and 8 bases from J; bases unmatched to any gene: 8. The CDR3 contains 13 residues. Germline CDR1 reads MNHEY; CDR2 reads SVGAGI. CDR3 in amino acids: CASSNDRVGGYTF. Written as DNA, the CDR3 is TGTGCCAGCAGTAACGACAGGGTCGGGGGCTACACCTTC.

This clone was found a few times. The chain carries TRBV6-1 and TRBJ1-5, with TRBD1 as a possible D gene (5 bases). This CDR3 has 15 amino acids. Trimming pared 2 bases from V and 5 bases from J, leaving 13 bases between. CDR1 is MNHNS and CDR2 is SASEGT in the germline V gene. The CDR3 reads CASSEWSTEYQPQHF. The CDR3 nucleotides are TGTGCCAGCAGTGAATGGTCGACAGAATATCAGCCCCAGCATTTT.

The CDR3 here is CASSLALRTGELFF. CDR3 nucleotides: TGTGCCAGCAGCTTAGCCCTCCGCACCGGGGAGCTGTTTTTT. V and J are TRBV7-2 and TRBJ2-2; no definite D call. Trimming took 0 bases from V and 4 from J, leaving 6 bases between them. The germline CDR1 and CDR2 sequences are SGHTA and FQGNSA. The CDR3 length is 14 residues.

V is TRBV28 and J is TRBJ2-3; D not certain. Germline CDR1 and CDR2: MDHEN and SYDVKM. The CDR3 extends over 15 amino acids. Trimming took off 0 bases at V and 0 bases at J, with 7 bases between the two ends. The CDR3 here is CASSLWGTSTDTQYF. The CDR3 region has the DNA TGTGCCAGCAGTTTATGGGGTACGAGCACAGATACGCAGTATTTT.

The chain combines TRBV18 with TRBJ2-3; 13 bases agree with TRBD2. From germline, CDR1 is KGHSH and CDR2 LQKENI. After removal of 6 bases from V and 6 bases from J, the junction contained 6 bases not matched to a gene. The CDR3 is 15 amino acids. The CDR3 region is CASSEGTSGVDTQYF. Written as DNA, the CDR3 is TGTGCCAGCTCGGAGGGGACTAGCGGGGTTGATACGCAGTATTTT.

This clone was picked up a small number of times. CDR3: CASSIDGGAYEQYV. CDR3 nucleotides: TGTGCCAGCAGTATAGACGGAGGGGCCTACGAGCAGTACGTC. V is TRBV11-2 and J is TRBJ2-7; tentatively, D is TRBD2 (6 bases). Germline-derived CDR1 and CDR2 are SGHAT and FQNNGV. This CDR3 has 14 residues. V shed 6 bases and J shed 2 bases, with 14 bases lying between them.

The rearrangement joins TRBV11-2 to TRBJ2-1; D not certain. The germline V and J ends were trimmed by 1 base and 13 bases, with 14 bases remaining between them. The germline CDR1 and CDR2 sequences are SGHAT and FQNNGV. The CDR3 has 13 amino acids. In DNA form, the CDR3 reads TGTGCCAGCAGCTTAGCCGGGTACGGGCCTCAGTTCTTC. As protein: CASSLAGYGPQFF.

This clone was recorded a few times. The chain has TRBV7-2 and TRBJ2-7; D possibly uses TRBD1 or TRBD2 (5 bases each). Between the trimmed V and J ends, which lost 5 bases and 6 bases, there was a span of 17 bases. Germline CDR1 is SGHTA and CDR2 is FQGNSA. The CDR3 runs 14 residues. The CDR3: CASSRIIGALEQYF. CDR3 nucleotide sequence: TGTGCCAGCAGCCGAATAATCGGGGCCCTCGAGCAGTACTTC.

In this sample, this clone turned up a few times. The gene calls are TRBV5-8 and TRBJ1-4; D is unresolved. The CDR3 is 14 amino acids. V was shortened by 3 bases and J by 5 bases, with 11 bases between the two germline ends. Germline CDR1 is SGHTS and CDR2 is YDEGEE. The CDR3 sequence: CASSSDPLNEKLFF. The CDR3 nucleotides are TGTGCCAGCAGCTCCGACCCGTTGAATGAAAAACTGTTTTTT.

CDR3 nucleotides: TGTGCCAGCAGGGGGGGCGCGGCCCAGTACTTC. As protein: CASRGGAAQYF. V and J are TRBV7-6 and TRBJ2-5; either TRBD1 or TRBD2 may fit D (6 bases each). Germline-derived CDR1 and CDR2 are SGHVS and FNYEAQ. Trimming took off 6 bases at V and 9 bases at J, with 11 bases between the two ends. The CDR3 has 11 residues.